One sample yielded the 27 T cell receptor beta chains listed below, sequenced in a study of control samples from healthy donors and cancer patients. Profiled with immunoSEQ multiplex PCR; TCRdb holds only in-frame clones, not every one. The sample lists 70,000 to 100,000 clones, around 90% occurring once. Source material: blood. These receptor sequences come from a woman aged 55-70 years in good health.

V and J are TRBV9 and TRBJ1-6; D is unresolved. CDR1 and CDR2 from the germline V gene are SGDLS and YYNGEE. Between the trimmed V and J ends, which lost 1 base and 9 bases, there was a span of 5 bases. The CDR3 covers 12 residues. The DNA for the CDR3 is TGTGCCAGCAGCGTACAGGTTTCACCCCTCCACTTT. As protein: CASSVQVSPLHF.

In this sample, this clone turned up a few times. The chain couples TRBV2 to TRBJ1-2; D is unresolved. Trimming pared 7 bases from V and 2 bases from J, leaving 11 bases between. Germline V lookup: CDR1 SNHLY, CDR2 FYNNEI. The CDR3 is made up of 13 amino acids. CDR3: CASNTWENYGYTF. The CDR3 bases are TGTGCCAGCAACACCTGGGAAAACTATGGCTACACCTTC.

The chain uses TRBV19 and TRBJ2-1; 7 nucleotides line up with TRBD2. Germline CDR1 is LNHDA and CDR2 is SQIVND (reference sequence). The CDR3 length is 15 residues. Trimming cost V 6 bases and J 0 bases; bases outside gene matches: 5. The DNA of the CDR3 is TGTGCCAGTAGGCCGGGACTAACCTCCTACAATGAGCAGTTCTTC. It yields the protein CASRPGLTSYNEQFF. Full variable domain (rest looked up from reference TRBV19 and TRBJ2-1): DGGITQSPKYLFRKEGQNVTLSCEQNLNHDAMYWYRQDPGQGLRLIYYSQIVNDFQKGDIAEGYSVSREKKESFPLTVTSAQKNPTAFYLCASRPGLTSYNEQFFGPGTRLTVL.

The chain links TRBV6-1 to TRBJ1-5; D remains ambiguous. This CDR3 is built from 14 residues. The germline gives CDR1 MNHNS, CDR2 SASEGT. Between the trimmed V and J ends, which lost 2 bases and 9 bases, there was a span of 14 bases. The CDR3 spells CASSESSGTAPQHF. In DNA, the CDR3 is TGTGCCAGCAGTGAATCGAGCGGAACAGCGCCCCAGCATTTT.

The gene calls are TRBV6-5 and TRBJ1-5, with no clear D. V was pared by 6 bases and J by 0 bases, with 3 bases between. Germline-derived CDR1 and CDR2 are MNHEY and SVGAGI. The CDR3 has 12 amino acids. CDR3 in DNA: TGTGCCAGCAGGGCTAGCAATCAGCCCCAGCATTTT. Its protein product is CASRASNQPQHF.

The chain uses TRBV30 and TRBJ2-7, with D possibly matching TRBD2 (5 bases). V gave up 5 bases and J gave up 7 bases, with 12 bases separating them. The CDR3 contains 11 residues. Germline CDR1 reads GTSNPN; CDR2 reads SVGIG (reference sequence). CDR3 in DNA: TGTGCCTGGGCGCGGGTCGGGGAGCAGTACTTC. Residues: CAWARVGEQYF.

This chain uses TRBV19 with TRBJ1-6; D is unresolved. The germline CDR1 and CDR2 sequences are LNHDA and SQIVND (reference sequence). This CDR3 is built from 16 residues. V was cut by 3 bases and J by 6 bases, with 15 bases left in between. This CDR3 reads CASSISSGRTNSPLHF. The CDR3 bases are TGTGCCAGTAGTATCTCCTCGGGAAGAACTAATTCACCCCTCCACTTT.

This chain links TRBV27 with TRBJ2-7; no definite D call. The germline V gene encodes CDR1 MNHEY and CDR2 SMNVEV (reference sequence). The ends were cut back, 3 bases at V and 6 bases at J, with 6 bases in the middle. This CDR3 is 11 amino acids long. CDR3 nucleotides: TGTGCCAGCAGTTTCTCCGGCGAGCAGTACTTC. It translates to CASSFSGEQYF.

The V and J genes are TRBV12-3 or TRBV12-4 and TRBJ1-6, with D perhaps matching TRBD1 (5 bases). The CDR3 is 13 amino acids. Trimming left V 5 bases short and J 8 bases short, with 10 bases between. In nucleotides, the CDR3 is TGTGCCAGCAGTGGGTGGGGGGATTCACCCCTCCACTTT. Its translation: CASSGWGDSPLHF.

The chain employs TRBV27 and TRBJ1-2; D remains unclear. The germline V and J ends were trimmed by 3 bases and 0 bases, with 17 bases remaining between them. The CDR3 consists of 17 residues. The V gene's germline CDR1 is MNHEY and CDR2 SMNVEV (reference sequence). CDR3 protein: CASSFRYGRQANYGYTF. CDR3 coding DNA: TGTGCCAGCAGTTTTAGATATGGCCGGCAGGCTAACTATGGCTACACCTTC.

This chain uses TRBV6-1 with TRBJ2-2, with D possibly being TRBD1 (5 bases). CDR3 length: 15 residues. Germline CDR1 reads MNHNS; CDR2 reads SASEGT. V was clipped by 1 base and J by 3 bases, with 9 bases between them. CDR3 region: CASSEGRAYTGELFF. In nucleotides, the CDR3 is TGTGCCAGCAGTGAAGGCAGGGCGTACACCGGGGAGCTGTTTTTT.

V is TRBV7-2 and J is TRBJ1-6; the D gene is possibly TRBD1 (5 bases). CDR1 SGHTA and CDR2 FQGNSA come from the germline V gene. Trimming removed 1 base from V and 8 bases from J, with 12 bases in between. The CDR3 totals 15 residues. CDR3 sequence reads: CASSLEQGVYSPLHF. CDR3 bases: TGTGCCAGCAGCTTAGAGCAGGGAGTTTATTCACCCCTCCACTTT.

The chain recombines TRBV15 with TRBJ2-5; 10 nucleotides agree with TRBD2. Per germline, CDR1 LNHNV and CDR2 YYDKDF (reference sequence). The CDR3 runs 16 residues. V was pared by 0 bases and J by 3 bases, with 4 bases of the junction left unmatched. The CDR3 nucleotides are TGTGCCACCAGCAGAGATACCGGACTAGCGGAAGAGACCCAGTACTTC. As protein: CATSRDTGLAEETQYF.

This chain connects TRBV4-2 to TRBJ2-7, with TRBD2 matching over 9 bases. V lost 3 bases and J lost 5; bases outside the gene matches: 5. Germline CDR1 and CDR2: LGHNA and YNFKEQ. The CDR3 contains 14 residues. The CDR3 loop is CASSQPSGNHEQYF. CDR3 in DNA: TGTGCCAGCAGCCAGCCTAGCGGGAACCACGAGCAGTACTTC.

V is TRBV7-8 and J is TRBJ1-3; possibly TRBD1 for D (5 bases). Looked up from germline, CDR1 is SGHVS and CDR2 is FQNEAQ. The CDR3 has 15 residues. V lost 1 base to trimming and J lost 11 bases, with 18 bases between them. CDR3 residues: CASSLEGSGVGAIYF. Written as DNA, the CDR3 is TGTGCCAGCAGCTTAGAGGGGTCCGGGGTTGGCGCCATATATTTT. Based on the CDR3 plus reference TRBV7-8 and TRBJ1-3, the full variable domain is GAGVSQSPRYKVAKRGQDVALRCDPISGHVSLFWYQQALGQGPEFLTYFQNEAQLDKSGLPSDRFFAERPEGSVSTLKIQRTQQEDSAVYLCASSLEGSGVGAIYFGEGSWLTVV.

The chain employs TRBV27 and TRBJ2-7, with 9 bases matching TRBD2. CDR3 length: 16 amino acids. Germline-derived CDR1 and CDR2 are MNHEY and SMNVEV (reference sequence). V lost 7 bases and J lost 3; bases outside the gene matches: 13. The CDR3, as DNA: TGTGCCAGCACCGAAAGGGTAGCGGGAGTGGGCTACGAGCAGTACTTC. Its protein is CASTERVAGVGYEQYF.

CDR3 bases: TGTGCCAGCAGCCTCGGCCTAGCAGTCGGAGAGCAGTACTTC. As protein: CASSLGLAVGEQYF. The genes are TRBV7-2 and TRBJ2-7, with D perhaps TRBD2 (5 bases). V was cut by 5 bases and J by 7 bases, with 18 bases left in between. Germline V gives CDR1 SGHTA, CDR2 FQGNSA. The CDR3 spans 14 residues. Based on the CDR3 plus reference TRBV7-2 and TRBJ2-7, the full variable domain is GAGVSQSPSNKVTEKGKDVELRCDPISGHTALYWYRQSLGQGLEFLIYFQGNSAPDKSGLPSDRFSAERTGGSVSTLTIQRTQQEDSAVYLCASSLGLAVGEQYFGPGTRLTVT.

This clone was detected only once. The chain carries TRBV28 and TRBJ1-1; D remains unclear. CDR1 and CDR2 (germline): MDHEN, SYDVKM. V gave up 4 bases and J gave up 4 bases, with 10 bases separating them. This CDR3 is 13 amino acids long. CDR3 coding DNA: TGTGCCAGCAGTTCGGGCTCGGGCACTGAAGCTTTCTTT. The encoded protein is CASSSGSGTEAFF. Together with reference TRBV28 and TRBJ1-1, the CDR3 gives the full variable domain: DVKVTQSSRYLVKRTGEKVFLECVQDMDHENMFWYRQDPGLGLRLIYFSYDVKMKEKGDIPEGYSVSREKKERFSLILESASTNQTSMYLCASSSGSGTEAFFGQGTRLTVV.

The chain carries TRBV4-2 and TRBJ2-3; 7 nucleotides agree with TRBD1. This CDR3 is built from 15 residues. V was pared by 1 base and J by 2 bases, with 3 bases of the junction left unmatched. Germline V gene sequence: CDR1 LGHNA, CDR2 YNFKEQ. CDR3 sequence reads: CASSQVGTATDTQYF. In DNA form, the CDR3 reads TGTGCCAGCAGCCAAGTGGGGACAGCCACAGATACGCAGTATTTT.

V and J are TRBV5-1 and TRBJ2-1, with a possible D match to TRBD2 (5 bases). This CDR3 spans 14 amino acids. CDR1 is SGHRS and CDR2 is YFSETQ in the germline V gene. V lost 8 bases and J 0 bases, leaving 12 bases between the germline ends. The CDR3 nucleotides are TGCGCCAGTCGGACTGGGAGCTCCTACAATGAGCAGTTCTTC. It yields the protein CASRTGSSYNEQFF.

This sequence joins TRBV6-7 and TRBJ2-7, with D tentatively TRBD1 (6 bases). TRBV6-7 is treated as an ORF (open reading frame) with a function not yet certain. Trimming cost V 6 bases and J 2 bases, with 11 bases left between them. CDR3 length equals 13 residues. CDR3 bases: TGTGCCAGCAGAAGACAGGAAACCTACGAGCAGTACTTC. Amino acid sequence: CASRRQETYEQYF.

The chain employs TRBV7-9 and TRBJ2-7, with 8 bases matching TRBD1. The CDR3 covers 15 residues. Germline lookup yields CDR1 SEHNR and CDR2 FQNEAQ (reference sequence). V shed 2 bases and J 5 bases; nucleotides not matched to a gene: 8. CDR3: CASSLMAGGIDEQYF. CDR3 nucleotide sequence: TGTGCCAGCAGCTTAATGGCAGGGGGCATCGACGAGCAGTACTTC.

The chain joins TRBV7-2 to TRBJ2-7; possibly TRBD1 for D (6 bases). The germline V gene encodes CDR1 SGHTA and CDR2 FQGNSA. The ends were cut back, 6 bases at V and 7 bases at J, with 16 bases in the middle. This CDR3 spans 13 amino acids. The CDR3, as DNA: TGTGCCAGCAGGATGACAGGATTACGGGAGCAGTACTTC. Translating gives CASRMTGLREQYF.

The chain carries TRBV27 and TRBJ2-7; D unresolved. Trimming cost V 5 bases and J 2 bases, with 7 bases left between them. This CDR3 spans 12 amino acids. Germline lookup yields CDR1 MNHEY and CDR2 SMNVEV (reference sequence). CDR3 in DNA: TGTGCCAGCAGTGACTCTCCCTACGAGCAGTACTTC. This encodes CASSDSPYEQYF.

The V gene is TRBV7-8, the J gene TRBJ1-1; D is unclear. CDR1 is SGHVS, CDR2 FQNEAQ, per germline. This CDR3 is built from 15 residues. The V end was cut by 0 bases, the J end by 0 bases, with 8 bases between. This CDR3 is CASSLAFVMNTEAFF. CDR3 coding DNA: TGTGCCAGCAGCTTAGCGTTTGTCATGAACACTGAAGCTTTCTTT.

This clone was seen once. The chain has TRBV7-2 and TRBJ1-4, with D possibly TRBD1 on 5 matching bases. The CDR3 extends over 14 amino acids. The germline V and J ends were trimmed by 3 bases and 4 bases, with 9 bases remaining between them. Germline V gene data show CDR1 as SGHTA and CDR2 as FQGNSA. The CDR3 reads CASSFGRVNEKLFF. DNA for the CDR3: TGTGCCAGCAGCTTTGGCAGGGTTAATGAAAAACTGTTTTTT.

This clone was recorded once. This sequence joins TRBV5-1 and TRBJ2-3, with 12 nucleotides matching TRBD2. This CDR3 has 18 residues. Germline lookup yields CDR1 SGHRS and CDR2 YFSETQ. The V and J ends lost 2 bases and 0 bases, in that order; junction bases with no gene match: 7. In DNA form, the CDR3 reads TGCGCCAGCAGCTTACCTAGCGGGGGGGTCCCTAGCACAGATACGCAGTATTTT. Its translation: CASSLPSGGVPSTDTQYF.